These 26 T cell receptor beta chains originate from one sample sequenced in a study of beta chain features in type 1 diabetes. Every bit of the isolated RNA underwent reverse transcription, so sequencing read expressed TCRB transcripts. Some clones are missing from TCRdb's copy, which holds only in-frame ones; the method was immunoSEQ multiplex PCR. The sample includes 400,000 to 600,000 clones, roughly 31% of them seen just once. The sequenced material came from naive CD4+ T cells from blood. The receptors derive from a man between 18 and 35 years old in good health.

This sequence joins TRBV7-2 and TRBJ2-5; no firm D call. Deletions cut 1 base from V and 3 bases from J, with 9 bases between. The CDR3 has 14 amino acids. Germline CDR1 SGHTA, CDR2 FQGNSA. The CDR3 loop reads CASSLVRTEETQYF. The DNA of the CDR3 is TGTGCCAGCAGCTTAGTAAGAACAGAAGAGACCCAGTACTTC.

For the CDR3, the DNA is TGTGCCAGCAGTGAGCCAGGGGGCTTGTACTATGGCTACACCTTC. It specifies CASSEPGGLYYGYTF. The rearrangement uses TRBV25-1 and TRBJ1-2, with 8 nucleotides matching TRBD1. Germline V CDR1 and CDR2: MGHDK, SYGVNS. There are 15 residues in the CDR3. V trimming: 3 bases; J trimming: 3 bases; junction bases outside the gene matches: 6.

This clone has more than one count but fewer than ten. The rearrangement links TRBV30 to TRBJ2-3; D gene unclear. Per the germline V gene, CDR1 is GTSNPN and CDR2 is SVGIG (reference sequence). V dropped 2 bases and J dropped 0 bases, with 9 bases sitting between them. This CDR3 comprises 14 residues. The CDR3 is CAWSIGLSTDTQYF. Written as DNA, the CDR3 is TGTGCCTGGAGTATAGGTCTTAGCACAGATACGCAGTATTTT.

There are a few counts of this clone. The CDR3 DNA reads TGTGCCAGCAGCCAAGATCTTCGGACAGGCAGAGACGAGCAGTACTTC. Its protein is CASSQDLRTGRDEQYF. The genes are TRBV14 and TRBJ2-7; TRBD1 aligns across 7 bases. Germline lookup yields CDR1 SGHDN and CDR2 FVKESK. The CDR3 loop spans 16 amino acids. V gave up 0 bases and J gave up 5 bases; unmatched junction bases: 10. The full variable domain, completed using reference TRBV14 and TRBJ2-7, is EAGVTQFPSHSVIEKGQTVTLRCDPISGHDNLYWYRRVMGKEIKFLLHFVKESKQDESGMPNNRFLAERTGGTYSTLKVQPAELEDSGVYFCASSQDLRTGRDEQYFGPGTRLTVT.

The chain is built from TRBV29-1 and TRBJ1-2, with TRBD1 as a possible D gene (5 bases). Trimming removed 4 bases at V and 2 bases at J, with 17 bases between. The CDR3 runs 15 residues. The V gene's germline CDR1 is SQVTM and CDR2 ANQGSEA. CDR3 in amino acids: CSVGMAGEGNYGYTF. The CDR3 DNA sequence: TGCAGCGTTGGGATGGCTGGGGAGGGGAACTATGGCTACACCTTC.

This clone has more than one count but fewer than ten. This chain links TRBV29-1 with TRBJ1-5; a weak D match, TRBD1 (6 bases). CDR1 is SQVTM, CDR2 ANQGSEA, per germline. The CDR3 consists of 13 residues. Between the trimmed V and J ends, which lost 6 bases and 2 bases, there was a span of 11 bases. This CDR3 is CSVLQGGNQPQHF. In nucleotides, the CDR3 is TGCAGCGTCTTACAGGGTGGCAATCAGCCCCAGCATTTT.

The gene calls are TRBV29-1 and TRBJ1-2; D may be TRBD1 (6 bases). The germline CDR1 and CDR2 sequences are SQVTM and ANQGSEA. Between the trimmed V and J ends, which lost 6 bases and 2 bases, there was a span of 13 bases. The CDR3 covers 13 residues. CDR3 DNA sequence: TGCAGCGTCATTCCTCAGGGGAACTATGGCTACACCTTC. Translated, it gives CSVIPQGNYGYTF.

This sequence joins TRBV2 and TRBJ2-4; weak D call: TRBD1 (5 bases). Germline V gene lookup returns CDR1 SNHLY and CDR2 FYNNEI. V was pared by 2 bases and J by 0 bases, with 14 bases between. The CDR3 sequence is 17 residues long. This chain's CDR3 is CASSEWSTGQAKNIQYF. The CDR3 nucleotides read TGTGCCAGCAGTGAATGGTCCACAGGTCAAGCCAAAAACATTCAGTACTTC.

This clone was observed a handful of times. The chain employs TRBV20-1 and TRBJ1-4; no clear D gene. CDR1 is DFQATT and CDR2 is SNEGSKA in the germline V gene (reference sequence). V lost 4 bases to trimming and J lost 6 bases, with 3 bases between them. The CDR3 loop spans 10 amino acids. The CDR3 nucleotides are TGCAGTGCTAAGGATGAAAAACTGTTTTTT. Amino acids: CSAKDEKLFF.

About this clone: The identical CDR3 is also encoded by other nucleotide sequences in the sample. This sequence joins TRBV7-2 and TRBJ1-5; D is uncertain. The V end was cut by 0 bases, the J end by 4 bases, with 7 bases between. The CDR3 extends over 14 amino acids. CDR1 and CDR2 from the germline V gene are SGHTA and FQGNSA. CDR3 coding DNA: TGTGCCAGCAGCTTAGCGGGTGGGAATCAGCCCCAGCATTTT. Translation gives CASSLAGGNQPQHF.

CDR3 coding DNA: TGTGCCAGCAGCCAAGCCGGGACAGGATATGGCTACACCTTC. Encoded protein: CASSQAGTGYGYTF. The V and J genes are TRBV4-2 and TRBJ1-2, with 8 bases lining up with TRBD1. V lost 1 base, J lost 5 bases, and 3 bases stayed unmatched. The CDR3 runs to 14 residues. Germline CDR1 is LGHNA and CDR2 is YNFKEQ.

DNA of the CDR3: TGTGCCAGCAGCCCAAGGCGGATCACCGGGGAGCTGTTTTTT. Its translation: CASSPRRITGELFF. The genes are TRBV28 and TRBJ2-2; D is unresolved. Deletions cut 6 bases from V and 4 bases from J, with 12 bases between. Germline CDR1 MDHEN, CDR2 SYDVKM. This CDR3 spans 14 amino acids. The full variable domain, completed using reference TRBV28 and TRBJ2-2, is DVKVTQSSRYLVKRTGEKVFLECVQDMDHENMFWYRQDPGLGLRLIYFSYDVKMKEKGDIPEGYSVSREKKERFSLILESASTNQTSMYLCASSPRRITGELFFGEGSRLTVL.

This clone was counted between two and nine times. V usage is TRBV5-1 and J usage is TRBJ2-5; D perhaps matches TRBD1 (6 bases). The CDR3 is made up of 15 amino acids. V lost 4 bases, J lost 2 bases, and 15 bases lay in between. From germline, CDR1 is SGHRS and CDR2 YFSETQ. The CDR3 protein is CASSQAGTTQETQYF. CDR3 nucleotide sequence: TGCGCCAGCAGCCAGGCCGGGACAACTCAAGAGACCCAGTACTTC.

Regarding this clone: At one end, the junction sequence differs from germline, possibly due to a read error. Other DNA sequences within the sample encode an identical CDR3. The chain uses TRBV15 and TRBJ2-7; D is undetermined. This CDR3 has 12 amino acids. Germline-derived CDR1 and CDR2 are LNHNV and YYDKDF (reference sequence). The CDR3 sequence: CATSRDSYEQYF. CDR3 DNA: TGTGCCACCAGCCGAGATTCCTACGAGCAGTACTTC.

This clone was picked up a small number of times. This sequence joins TRBV5-1 and TRBJ1-1, with D possibly TRBD1 on 6 matching bases. This CDR3 is built from 14 residues. Trimming removed 5 bases at V and 1 base at J, with 12 bases between. Germline loops: CDR1 SGHRS, CDR2 YFSETQ. For the CDR3, the DNA is TGCGCCAGCAGAATACAGGGACAGAACACTGAAGCTTTCTTT. It specifies CASRIQGQNTEAFF.

The rearrangement links TRBV7-9 to TRBJ1-3; weak D call: TRBD1 (6 bases). Trimming removed 5 bases from V and 7 bases from J, with 15 bases in between. The CDR3 has 14 amino acids. Germline V CDR1 and CDR2: SEHNR, FQNEAQ (reference sequence). The CDR3 loop reads CASSLDRTANTIYF. CDR3 sequence (DNA): TGTGCCAGCAGCCTAGACAGGACCGCGAACACCATATATTTT.

In its sample, this clone was seen a few times. This sequence joins TRBV29-1 and TRBJ2-1, with 7 bases identical to TRBD2. Trimming at V came to 7 bases and at J to 4 bases, leaving 7 bases not matched to a gene. Germline V gene sequence: CDR1 SQVTM, CDR2 ANQGSEA. The CDR3 spans 13 residues. CDR3: CSARDYFYNEQFF. The CDR3 DNA follows: TGCAGCGCCCGGGACTATTTTTACAATGAGCAGTTCTTC.

This clone was picked up a small number of times. The chain carries TRBV2 and TRBJ2-5; D remains ambiguous. The V gene lost 3 bases and the J gene lost 7 bases, with 6 bases spanning the gap. Per germline, CDR1 SNHLY and CDR2 FYNNEI. The CDR3 spans 11 residues. The CDR3 bases are TGTGCCAGCAGTGAGGCGGTGACCCAGTACTTC. Its translation: CASSEAVTQYF.

This chain links TRBV6-5 with TRBJ2-1; 9 bases are a match to TRBD2. Germline CDR1 reads MNHEY; CDR2 reads SVGAGI. Trimming cost V 6 bases and J 9 bases; bases outside gene matches: 12. This CDR3 spans 15 amino acids. CDR3 bases: TGTGCCAGCAGAATAGCGGGAGAAGGGAATGGTGAGCAGTTCTTC. It is translated as CASRIAGEGNGEQFF.

This clone has more than one count but fewer than ten. CDR3 bases: TGCGCCAGCAGCCAACCCAACAGGGGCCCAGAGACCCAGTACTTC. It yields the protein CASSQPNRGPETQYF. The chain employs TRBV4-1 and TRBJ2-5; TRBD1 matches at 7 bases. The CDR3 covers 15 residues. The V gene end was trimmed by 2 bases and the J gene end by 4 bases; junction bases not matched to a gene: 7. CDR1 and CDR2 from the germline V gene are MGHRA and YSYEKL.

This clone was counted only a few times. The CDR3 coding sequence is TGTGCCAGCAGCCCCTCTGGGAACACTGAAGCTTTCTTT. Its translation is CASSPSGNTEAFF. V is TRBV9 and J is TRBJ1-1; the D is unclear. Trimming pared 4 bases from V and 1 base from J, leaving 8 bases between. This CDR3 has 13 amino acids. Germline V lookup: CDR1 SGDLS, CDR2 YYNGEE.

V usage is TRBV30 and J usage is TRBJ2-7, with D possibly TRBD1 on 6 matching bases. The germline V gene encodes CDR1 GTSNPN and CDR2 SVGIG (reference sequence). The CDR3 runs 15 residues. Trimming took off 2 bases at V and 3 bases at J, with 17 bases between the two ends. The CDR3 reads CAWSPPGQGYYEQYF. CDR3 nucleotide sequence: TGTGCCTGGAGTCCTCCGGGACAAGGATACTACGAGCAGTACTTC.

This chain uses TRBV6-6 with TRBJ2-3, with TRBD1 identical over 7 bases. Germline values: CDR1 MNHNY, CDR2 SVGAGI (reference sequence). This CDR3 spans 11 amino acids. The V segment lost 8 bases and the J segment 9 bases; nucleotides outside the gene matches: 5. This chain's CDR3 is CASFLGGTQYF. CDR3 sequence (DNA): TGTGCCAGCTTCTTAGGGGGCACGCAGTATTTT.

This clone came up a few times. This rearrangement joins TRBV28 to TRBJ2-7; 10 bases match TRBD2. V shed 6 bases and J 2 bases; nucleotides not matched to a gene: 10. The CDR3 consists of 16 residues. Germline assignment: CDR1 MDHEN and CDR2 SYDVKM. The CDR3: CASSEAGTSETYEQYF. DNA for the CDR3: TGTGCCAGCAGCGAAGCCGGGACTAGCGAGACCTACGAGCAGTACTTC.

In its sample, this clone was seen a few times. The V call is TRBV4-3, the J call TRBJ2-3; 9 bases fit TRBD2. J was trimmed by 3 bases and V by 1 base; bases with no gene match: 5. The length of the CDR3 is 16 residues. From germline, CDR1 is LGHNA and CDR2 YSLEER. The CDR3 sequence: CASSQGASGETDTQYF. Written as DNA, the CDR3 is TGCGCCAGCAGCCAAGGGGCTAGCGGGGAGACAGATACGCAGTATTTT.

This clone was seen once. This rearrangement joins TRBV18 to TRBJ2-7; 9 bases fit TRBD1. Germline CDR1 reads KGHSH; CDR2 reads LQKENI. The CDR3 runs to 14 residues. The V segment lost 2 bases and the J segment 6 bases; nucleotides outside the gene matches: 5. CDR3 protein: CASSPGTGRGEQYF. The CDR3 DNA is TGTGCCAGCTCACCAGGGACAGGGAGAGGCGAGCAGTACTTC.